Each of the 21 T cell receptor beta chains below was sequenced from the same sample in a study of blood T cell repertoires in COVID-19. Profiled with immunoSEQ multiplex PCR; TCRdb holds only in-frame clones, not every one. The top ten clones hold 8% to 9.5% of a sample with approximately 180,000 clones, around 80% of them seen once. Sequenced input: peripheral blood. The receptors originated from a woman in her 70s with acute or convalescent COVID-19.

The rearrangement joins TRBV27 to TRBJ2-7; 7 bases are a match to TRBD1. V shed 3 bases, J shed 3 bases, and the junction held 5 bases outside the gene matches. Germline lookup yields CDR1 MNHEY and CDR2 SMNVEV (reference sequence). The CDR3 covers 14 residues. The CDR3 loop is CASSFSGGVYEQYF. As DNA, the CDR3 is TGTGCCAGCAGTTTTTCAGGGGGAGTCTACGAGCAGTACTTC.

The chain joins TRBV7-2 to TRBJ1-4, with 8 bases aligning to TRBD1. The germline V gene has CDR1 SGHTA and CDR2 FQGNSA. CDR3 length: 14 residues. V lost 7 bases to trimming and J lost 5 bases; unmatched junction nucleotides: 6. CDR3 nucleotide sequence: TGTGCCAGCACCTCGGACAGGGCAAATGAAAAACTGTTTTTT. Amino acids: CASTSDRANEKLFF.

CDR3 DNA: TGTGCCAGCAGTAAACCGAGCTCCTACAATGAGCAGTTCTTC. Translation gives CASSKPSSYNEQFF. The chain is built from TRBV6-5 and TRBJ2-1, with D uncertain. The ends were cut back, 5 bases at V and 0 bases at J, with 8 bases in the middle. The CDR3 runs 14 residues. CDR1 MNHEY and CDR2 SVGAGI come from the germline V gene.

This clone appeared a single time. The chain carries TRBV11-2 and TRBJ2-5; 7 nucleotides match TRBD1. The CDR3 sequence is 18 residues long. Germline CDR1 reads SGHAT; CDR2 reads FQNNGV. The V gene end was trimmed by 2 bases and the J gene end by 5 bases; junction bases not matched to a gene: 17. The CDR3 spells CASSLRRGRGVDVETQYF. CDR3 coding DNA: TGTGCCAGCAGCTTACGTAGGGGGCGAGGAGTGGATGTGGAGACCCAGTACTTC.

The count of this clone is one. The chain recombines TRBV30 with TRBJ1-6, with TRBD1 as a possible D gene (6 bases). The ends were cut back, 0 bases at V and 6 bases at J, with 12 bases in the middle. The CDR3 runs to 15 residues. Germline loops: CDR1 GTSNPN, CDR2 SVGIG (reference sequence). For the CDR3, the DNA is TGTGCCTGGAGTGTAGGGGGGGCTACTAATTCACCCCTCCACTTT. Translation: CAWSVGGATNSPLHF.

V gene TRBV30 combines with J gene TRBJ1-2; D may be TRBD1 (6 bases). V was pared by 5 bases and J by 1 base, with 14 bases between. Germline CDR1 is GTSNPN and CDR2 is SVGIG (reference sequence). The CDR3 has 14 amino acids. CDR3 loop: CAWQGRRYNYGYTF. The DNA for the CDR3 is TGTGCCTGGCAGGGGCGGAGGTATAACTATGGCTACACCTTC.

The gene calls are TRBV7-9 and TRBJ1-2; TRBD1 might be the D (6 bases). Trimming left V 5 bases short and J 2 bases short, with 9 bases between. Germline values: CDR1 SEHNR, CDR2 FQNEAQ (reference sequence). CDR3 length equals 13 residues. The CDR3 reads CASSGGQNYGYTF. CDR3 sequence (DNA): TGTGCCAGCAGCGGCGGACAGAACTATGGCTACACCTTC.

The genes are TRBV28 and TRBJ2-2, with 9 nucleotides matching TRBD2. The junction had 7 bases not matched to a gene; V was cut back by 1 base and J by 7 bases. This CDR3 contains 16 residues. Germline CDR1 and CDR2: MDHEN and SYDVKM. The CDR3 DNA is TGTGCCAGCAGTTTATTCGGGGGTAGCGGGGGCGGGGAGCTGTTTTTT. Translation gives CASSLFGGSGGGELFF.

The chain joins TRBV15 to TRBJ1-5, with D possibly being TRBD1 (5 bases). The length of the CDR3 is 15 residues. Germline CDR1 and CDR2: LNHNV and YYDKDF (reference sequence). V lost 0 bases, J lost 1 base, and 7 bases lay in between. As DNA, the CDR3 is TGTGCCACCAGCAGAGATCGACAGAGCAATCAGCCCCAGCATTTT. This codes for CATSRDRQSNQPQHF.

This clone has more than one count but fewer than ten. CDR3 in amino acids: CASRLSGNYGYTF. The CDR3 bases are TGTGCCAGCAGGTTATCGGGGAACTATGGCTACACCTTC. The chain links TRBV5-4 to TRBJ1-2; D unclear. From germline, CDR1 is SGHNT and CDR2 YYREEE (reference sequence). Trimming took off 5 bases at V and 2 bases at J, with 10 bases between the two ends. CDR3 length: 13 residues. The whole variable domain, remainder taken from reference TRBV5-4 and TRBJ1-2, is ETGVTQSPTHLIKTRGQQVTLRCSSQSGHNTVSWYQQALGQGPQFIFQYYREEENGRGNFPPRFSGLQFPNYSSELNVNALELDDSALYLCASRLSGNYGYTFGSGTRLTVV.

On this clone itself: Other DNA sequences within the sample encode an identical CDR3. The rearrangement joins TRBV9 to TRBJ1-6; 8 bases line up with TRBD1. The V and J ends lost 4 bases and 6 bases, in that order; junction bases with no gene match: 6. Per the germline V gene, CDR1 is SGDLS and CDR2 is YYNGEE. CDR3 length: 15 amino acids. CDR3 sequence reads: CASSPTTGANSPLHF. CDR3 DNA: TGTGCCAGCAGCCCGACGACAGGGGCTAATTCACCCCTCCACTTT.

The rearrangement joins TRBV6-6 to TRBJ1-6; 7 bases align to TRBD1. Losses at the gene ends were 2 bases for V and 8 bases for J; bases not matched to a gene: 9. The length of the CDR3 is 16 residues. CDR1 is MNHNY, CDR2 SVGAGI, per germline (reference sequence). DNA of the CDR3: TGTGCCAGCAGTTACCCGCCGGGACAGTCCTATTCACCCCTCCACTTT. Amino acids: CASSYPPGQSYSPLHF.

The CDR3 DNA follows: TGTGCCAGCAGTTACCCCTCGGCTAGCGGGTTCTACGAGCAGTACTTC. Translating gives CASSYPSASGFYEQYF. The chain has TRBV6-2 or TRBV6-3 and TRBJ2-7; 8 bases align to TRBD2. CDR3 length equals 16 residues. Losses at the gene ends were 2 bases for V and 3 bases for J; bases not matched to a gene: 9. Per the germline V gene, CDR1 is MNHEY and CDR2 is SVGEGT.

This rearrangement joins TRBV25-1 to TRBJ2-5, with a possible D match to TRBD1 (5 bases). The CDR3 covers 13 residues. Trimming shortened V by 3 bases and J by 2 bases, and 7 bases separated the two germline ends. Per germline, CDR1 MGHDK and CDR2 SYGVNS. This CDR3 is CASSDRDQETQYF. In nucleotides, the CDR3 is TGTGCCAGCAGTGACAGGGATCAAGAGACCCAGTACTTC. The whole variable domain, filled in from reference TRBV25-1 and TRBJ2-5, reads EADIYQTPRYLVIGTGKKITLECSQTMGHDKMYWYQQDPGMELHLIHYSYGVNSTEKGDLSSESTVSRIRTEHFPLTLESARPSHTSQYLCASSDRDQETQYFGPGTRLLVL.

The V and J genes are TRBV5-4 and TRBJ2-6; weak D call: TRBD2 (5 bases). Germline V gives CDR1 SGHNT, CDR2 YYREEE (reference sequence). The CDR3 extends over 17 amino acids. V gave up 4 bases and J gave up 0 bases, with 14 bases separating them. The CDR3 nucleotides are TGTGCCAGCAGCAGGAGGACGGCTGGCTCTGGGGCCAACGTCCTGACTTTC. It is translated as CASSRRTAGSGANVLTF. The whole variable domain, remainder taken from reference TRBV5-4 and TRBJ2-6, is ETGVTQSPTHLIKTRGQQVTLRCSSQSGHNTVSWYQQALGQGPQFIFQYYREEENGRGNFPPRFSGLQFPNYSSELNVNALELDDSALYLCASSRRTAGSGANVLTFGAGSRLTVL.

The chain has TRBV28 and TRBJ2-3, with 8 bases lining up with TRBD2. The V gene end was trimmed by 7 bases and the J gene end by 0 bases; junction bases not matched to a gene: 6. CDR1 and CDR2 from the germline V gene are MDHEN and SYDVKM. The CDR3 has 15 amino acids. CDR3 in DNA: TGTGCCAGCAAGACGGGGGGGACTAGCACAGATACGCAGTATTTT. It specifies CASKTGGTSTDTQYF.

This clone was detected only a few times. The chain employs TRBV19 and TRBJ1-2, with a possible D match to TRBD1 (5 bases). Trimming took 6 bases from V and 5 from J, leaving 22 bases between them. The germline V gene has CDR1 LNHDA and CDR2 SQIVND (reference sequence). This CDR3 has 16 residues. CDR3 amino acids: CASSQTSTGVWYGYTF. The CDR3 DNA reads TGTGCCAGTAGCCAAACGTCGACGGGGGTATGGTATGGCTACACCTTC.

V gene TRBV6-5 combines with J gene TRBJ1-1, with D maybe TRBD1 (6 bases). The V gene lost 6 bases and the J gene lost 1 base, with 12 bases spanning the gap. CDR1 and CDR2 (germline): MNHEY, SVGAGI. CDR3 size: 14 residues. CDR3 DNA: TGTGCCAGCAGCCCCCAGGACAGGAACACTGAAGCTTTCTTT. Its protein product is CASSPQDRNTEAFF.

The V gene is TRBV20-1, the J gene TRBJ1-6; no reliable D call. CDR3 length: 13 residues. V shed 4 bases and J shed 5 bases, with 9 bases lying between them. The germline gives CDR1 DFQATT, CDR2 SNEGSKA (reference sequence). CDR3 sequence reads: CSANEGDNSPLHF. The CDR3 bases are TGCAGTGCTAATGAGGGAGATAATTCACCCCTCCACTTT.

This rearrangement joins TRBV30 to TRBJ2-7; 9 nucleotides agree with TRBD1. This CDR3 region has 13 residues. The trim removed 4 bases at V and 5 bases at J, leaving 6 bases unmatched. Per the germline V gene, CDR1 is GTSNPN and CDR2 is SVGIG (reference sequence). CDR3 in DNA: TGTGCCTGGAAACAGGGGGCATTCGACGAGCAGTACTTC. It specifies CAWKQGAFDEQYF.

This clone was recorded a few times. This sequence joins TRBV10-3 and TRBJ1-2; perhaps TRBD1 as D (6 bases). This CDR3 has 16 residues. V was pared by 2 bases and J by 3 bases, with 16 bases between. CDR1 ENHRY and CDR2 SYGVKD come from the germline V gene. The CDR3 bases are TGTGCCATCAGTGAGCCCGGTGGGGGGGCGGACTATGGCTACACCTTC. Translated: CAISEPGGGADYGYTF.